These 18 T cell receptor beta chains originate from one sample sequenced in a study of blood T cell repertoires in COVID-19. Measured with immunoSEQ multiplex PCR; TCRdb has only the in-frame clones, and not every one. Among 390,000 or so clones listed, approximately 88% were seen once. The sequenced material came from peripheral blood. The receptors were sampled from a woman in her thirties with COVID-19, enrolled during active disease.

The rearrangement uses TRBV3-1 (or the pseudogene TRBV3-2) and TRBJ1-2, with a tentative D call TRBD1 (6 bases). CDR3 length: 14 residues. CDR1 is LGHDT and CDR2 is YNNKEL in the germline V gene (reference sequence). V gave up 4 bases and J gave up 8 bases, with 17 bases separating them. The CDR3 region is CASSRLTGSEGYTF. DNA for the CDR3: TGTGCCAGCAGCCGCCTAACAGGGTCGGAAGGCTACACCTTC.

This clone came up a few times. The chain links TRBV6-4 to TRBJ2-1, with TRBD2 identical over 8 bases. This CDR3 contains 17 residues. Germline assignment: CDR1 MRHNA and CDR2 SNTAGT. J was trimmed by 4 bases and V by 0 bases; bases with no gene match: 8. Here the CDR3 DNA reads TGTGCCAGCAGTGACTCGGGGGCGGGAGGCCCGTACAATGAGCAGTTCTTC. Amino acid sequence: CASSDSGAGGPYNEQFF.

J is TRBJ1-3 and V is TRBV7-8, with D maybe TRBD1 (5 bases). The ends were cut back, 6 bases at V and 2 bases at J, with 17 bases in the middle. Per germline, CDR1 SGHVS and CDR2 FQNEAQ. The CDR3 sequence is 16 residues long. The CDR3 sequence is CASSPLTAYTGNTIYF. The CDR3 nucleotides are TGTGCCAGCAGTCCTCTGACAGCCTACACTGGAAACACCATATATTTT.

J is TRBJ2-7 and V is TRBV18; D possibly corresponds to TRBD1 (6 bases). Trimming took 3 bases from V and 3 from J, leaving 6 bases between them. The germline CDR1 and CDR2 sequences are KGHSH and LQKENI. The CDR3 is 12 amino acids. The CDR3 loop reads CASSPDSYEQYV. Written as DNA, the CDR3 is TGTGCCAGCTCACCGGACAGCTACGAGCAGTACGTC.

This sequence joins TRBV28 and TRBJ2-5, with D possibly TRBD1 on 6 matching bases. CDR3 length: 19 residues. V lost 0 bases and J 2 bases, leaving 22 bases between the germline ends. Germline CDR1 reads MDHEN; CDR2 reads SYDVKM. Written as DNA, the CDR3 is TGTGCCAGCAGTTTATGGGGTGGGAGAGGCAGGGGTATTCAAGAGACCCAGTACTTC. Translation gives CASSLWGGRGRGIQETQYF.

In the case of this clone: This sample also contains other DNA sequences that code for the same CDR3. The chain is built from TRBV2 and TRBJ1-1; a weak D match, TRBD1 (5 bases). Looked up from germline, CDR1 is SNHLY and CDR2 is FYNNEI. The ends were cut back, 4 bases at V and 1 base at J, with 7 bases in the middle. This CDR3 contains 13 residues. The CDR3, as DNA: TGTGCCAGCAGTGTGACAGCGAACACTGAAGCTTTCTTT. This sequence encodes CASSVTANTEAFF.

The rearrangement joins TRBV7-9 to TRBJ1-5; D is ambiguous. Germline V gene data show CDR1 as SEHNR and CDR2 as FQNEAQ (reference sequence). CDR3 length: 12 amino acids. V dropped 8 bases and J dropped 5 bases, with 10 bases sitting between them. This CDR3 is CASCGPDQPQHF. The CDR3 coding sequence is TGTGCCAGCTGTGGGCCAGATCAGCCCCAGCATTTT.

The chain has TRBV5-1 and TRBJ2-5; D perhaps matches TRBD1 (5 bases). Between the trimmed V and J ends, which lost 3 bases and 2 bases, there was a span of 14 bases. Germline V lookup: CDR1 SGHRS, CDR2 YFSETQ. The CDR3 is made up of 15 amino acids. The CDR3 coding sequence is TGCGCCAGCAGCTCCTACCCCAGGGTTCAAGAGACCCAGTACTTC. It is translated as CASSSYPRVQETQYF. The full variable domain, rest sourced from reference TRBV5-1 and TRBJ2-5, is KAGVTQTPRYLIKTRGQQVTLSCSPISGHRSVSWYQQTPGQGLQFLFEYFSETQRNKGNFPGRFSGRQFSNSRSEMNVSTLELGDSALYLCASSSYPRVQETQYFGPGTRLLVL.

This clone was seen a single time. The chain employs TRBV10-2 and TRBJ2-7, with TRBD1 matching 7 bases. Germline V gene data show CDR1 as WSHSY and CDR2 as SAAADI. V shed 7 bases and J 3 bases; nucleotides not matched to a gene: 3. The CDR3 has 12 residues. This CDR3 is CASTRQGYEQYF. The CDR3 region has the DNA TGCGCCAGCACGCGACAGGGCTACGAGCAGTACTTC.

The chain is built from TRBV20-1 and TRBJ2-4; 9 bases align to TRBD2. Germline loops: CDR1 DFQATT, CDR2 SNEGSKA (reference sequence). Germline trimming cut 3 bases from V and 3 bases from J; bases unmatched to any gene: 3. The CDR3 is 14 amino acids. CDR3 nucleotide sequence: TGCAGTGCTAGTAGCGGGGGATACAAAAACATTCAGTACTTC. Translation gives CSASSGGYKNIQYF.

The rearrangement joins TRBV7-2 to TRBJ2-3; TRBD1 agrees at 7 bases. The trim removed 5 bases at V and 0 bases at J, leaving 5 bases unmatched. The CDR3 loop spans 15 amino acids. Germline CDR1 SGHTA, CDR2 FQGNSA. CDR3 nucleotide sequence: TGTGCCAGCAGCCCAGGGACAGTTAGCACAGATACGCAGTATTTT. Amino acids: CASSPGTVSTDTQYF.

This sequence joins TRBV6-2 or TRBV6-3 and TRBJ2-7; 8 bases map to TRBD1. The length of the CDR3 is 14 residues. CDR1 is MNHEY, CDR2 SVGEGT, per germline. The trim removed 3 bases at V and 3 bases at J, leaving 4 bases unmatched. In DNA form, the CDR3 reads TGTGCCAGCAGTTATGTAGGGACAGGCTACGAGCAGTACGTC. Translated, it gives CASSYVGTGYEQYV.

The rearrangement links TRBV6-5 to TRBJ2-7, with D unresolved. This CDR3 contains 13 residues. The germline CDR1 and CDR2 sequences are MNHEY and SVGAGI. V was shortened by 0 bases and J by 5 bases, with 8 bases between the two germline ends. CDR3 sequence (DNA): TGTGCCAGCAGTTACTCAGCTTCCGACGAGCAGTACTTC. It translates to CASSYSASDEQYF.

The gene calls are TRBV15 and TRBJ2-7; the match to TRBD2 covers 8 bases. Germline-derived CDR1 and CDR2 are LNHNV and YYDKDF (reference sequence). Trimming at V came to 0 bases and at J to 6 bases, leaving 13 bases not matched to a gene. This CDR3 is 17 amino acids long. CDR3 loop: CATSRDLWIGLAREQYF. DNA of the CDR3: TGTGCCACCAGCAGAGATCTCTGGATCGGACTAGCCCGCGAGCAGTACTTC.

The chain is built from TRBV7-2 and TRBJ2-1; 8 bases agree with TRBD2. Germline CDR1 reads SGHTA; CDR2 reads FQGNSA. V dropped 5 bases and J dropped 3; count of bases not matched to a gene: 6. The CDR3 is 15 residues long. The CDR3 sequence: CASSKTSGDYNEQFF. The CDR3 coding sequence is TGTGCCAGCAGCAAAACTAGCGGTGACTACAATGAGCAGTTCTTC. Complete variable domain (other parts from reference TRBV7-2 and TRBJ2-1): GAGVSQSPSNKVTEKGKDVELRCDPISGHTALYWYRQSLGQGLEFLIYFQGNSAPDKSGLPSDRFSAERTGGSVSTLTIQRTQQEDSAVYLCASSKTSGDYNEQFFGPGTRLTVL.

This clone was seen only once. V is TRBV7-8 and J is TRBJ2-7; no firm D call. The germline gives CDR1 SGHVS, CDR2 FQNEAQ. Trimming removed 1 base from V and 4 bases from J, with 8 bases in between. The CDR3 length is 13 residues. In DNA, the CDR3 is TGTGCCAGCAGCTTAGGGGCATGGTACGAGCAGTACGTC. Translating it yields CASSLGAWYEQYV.

The chain carries TRBV4-3 and TRBJ1-1; D might be TRBD1 (5 bases). The CDR3 runs to 17 residues. Trimming stripped 1 base from V and 4 bases from J, with 19 bases between. From germline, CDR1 is LGHNA and CDR2 YSLEER. CDR3 sequence (DNA): TGCGCCAGCAGCCAAGGGGTCCAGGGTTATCAAGGCACTGAAGCTTTCTTT. Its translation is CASSQGVQGYQGTEAFF.

The count of this clone is one. The V and J genes are TRBV2 and TRBJ2-5, with 7 bases aligning to TRBD2. V gave up 4 bases and J gave up 5 bases; unmatched junction bases: 7. CDR1 and CDR2 (germline): SNHLY, FYNNEI. The CDR3 length is 14 residues. CDR3 sequence: CASSVSGLGETQYF. For the CDR3, the DNA is TGTGCCAGCAGTGTTAGCGGGTTAGGGGAGACCCAGTACTTC. The variable domain in full, with the rest retrieved from reference TRBV2 and TRBJ2-5, is EPEVTQTPSHQVTQMGQEVILRCVPISNHLYFYWYRQILGQKVEFLVSFYNNEISEKSEIFDDQFSVERPDGSNFTLKIRSTKLEDSAMYFCASSVSGLGETQYFGPGTRLLVL.